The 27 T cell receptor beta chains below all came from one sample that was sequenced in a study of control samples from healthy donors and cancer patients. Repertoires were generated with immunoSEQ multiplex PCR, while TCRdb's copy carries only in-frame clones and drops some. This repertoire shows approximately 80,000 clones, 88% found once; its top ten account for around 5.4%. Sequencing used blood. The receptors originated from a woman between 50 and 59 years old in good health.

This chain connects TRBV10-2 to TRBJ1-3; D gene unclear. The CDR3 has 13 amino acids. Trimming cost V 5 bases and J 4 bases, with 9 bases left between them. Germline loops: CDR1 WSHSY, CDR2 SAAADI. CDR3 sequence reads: CASSLFDGNTIYF. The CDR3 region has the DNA TGCGCCAGCAGTTTATTCGACGGAAACACCATATATTTT.

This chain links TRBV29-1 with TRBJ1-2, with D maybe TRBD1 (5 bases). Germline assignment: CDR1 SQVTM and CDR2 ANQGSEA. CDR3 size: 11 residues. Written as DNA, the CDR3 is TGCACCTCAGGCGAGGGGCAAGGCTACACCTTC. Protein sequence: CTSGEGQGYTF.

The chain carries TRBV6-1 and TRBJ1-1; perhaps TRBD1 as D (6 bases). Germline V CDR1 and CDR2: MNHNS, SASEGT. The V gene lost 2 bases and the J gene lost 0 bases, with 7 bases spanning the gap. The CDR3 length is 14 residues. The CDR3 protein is CASSERQVNTEAFF. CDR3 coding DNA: TGTGCCAGCAGTGAAAGACAGGTGAACACTGAAGCTTTCTTT.

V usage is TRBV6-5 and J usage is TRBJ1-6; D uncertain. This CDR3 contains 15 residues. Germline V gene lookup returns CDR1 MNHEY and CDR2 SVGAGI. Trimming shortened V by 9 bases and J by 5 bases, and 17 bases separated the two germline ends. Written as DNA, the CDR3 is TGTGCCAGTCGCCCCATCGTAAGTGATAATTCACCCCTCCACTTT. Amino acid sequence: CASRPIVSDNSPLHF.

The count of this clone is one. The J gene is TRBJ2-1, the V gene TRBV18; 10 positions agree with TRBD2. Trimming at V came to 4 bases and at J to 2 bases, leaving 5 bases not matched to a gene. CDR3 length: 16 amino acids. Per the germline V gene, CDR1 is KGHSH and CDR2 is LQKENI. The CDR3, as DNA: TGTGCCAGCTCACTCAATAGCGGGGGGACCTACAATGAGCAGTTCTTC. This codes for CASSLNSGGTYNEQFF.

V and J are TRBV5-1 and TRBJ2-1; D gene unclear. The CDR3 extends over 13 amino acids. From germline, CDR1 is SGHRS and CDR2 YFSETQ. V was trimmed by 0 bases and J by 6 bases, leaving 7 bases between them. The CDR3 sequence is CASSLVLANEQFF. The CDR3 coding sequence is TGCGCCAGCAGCTTGGTTCTTGCCAATGAGCAGTTCTTC.

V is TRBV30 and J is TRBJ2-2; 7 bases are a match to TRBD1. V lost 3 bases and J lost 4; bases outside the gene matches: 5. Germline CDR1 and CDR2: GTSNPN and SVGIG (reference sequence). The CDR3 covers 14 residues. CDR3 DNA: TGTGCCTGGAGCACCGGGACAGCCACCGGGGAGCTGTTTTTT. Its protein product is CAWSTGTATGELFF.

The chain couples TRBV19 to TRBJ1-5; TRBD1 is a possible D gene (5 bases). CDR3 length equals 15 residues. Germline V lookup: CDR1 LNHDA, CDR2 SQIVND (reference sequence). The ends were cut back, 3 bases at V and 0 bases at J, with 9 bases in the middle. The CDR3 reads CASSMGVYSNQPQHF. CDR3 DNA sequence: TGTGCCAGTAGTATGGGGGTTTATAGCAATCAGCCCCAGCATTTT.

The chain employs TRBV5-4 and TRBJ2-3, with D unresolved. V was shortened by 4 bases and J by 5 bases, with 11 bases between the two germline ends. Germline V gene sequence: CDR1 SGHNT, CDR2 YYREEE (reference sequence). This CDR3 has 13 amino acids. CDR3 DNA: TGTGCCAGCAGCACTGGGCCGGAAGATACGCAGTATTTT. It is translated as CASSTGPEDTQYF.

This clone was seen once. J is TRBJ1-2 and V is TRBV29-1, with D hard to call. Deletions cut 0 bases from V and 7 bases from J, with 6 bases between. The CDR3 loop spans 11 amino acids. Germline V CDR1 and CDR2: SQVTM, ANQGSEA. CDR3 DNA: TGCAGCGTTGAAGAGGGAACTGGCTACACCTTC. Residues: CSVEEGTGYTF.

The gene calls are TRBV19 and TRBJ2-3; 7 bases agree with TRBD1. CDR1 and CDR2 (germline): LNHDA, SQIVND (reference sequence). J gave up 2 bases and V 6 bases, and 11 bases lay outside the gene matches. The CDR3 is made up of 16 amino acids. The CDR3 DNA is TGTGCCAGTAGCCCTATTCCAACAGGGGACACAGATACGCAGTATTTT. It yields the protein CASSPIPTGDTDTQYF.

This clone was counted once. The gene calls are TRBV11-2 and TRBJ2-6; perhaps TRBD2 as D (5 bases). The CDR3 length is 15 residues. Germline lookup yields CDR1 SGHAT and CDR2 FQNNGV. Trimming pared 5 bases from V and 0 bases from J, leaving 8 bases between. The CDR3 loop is CASSRTGSGANVLTF. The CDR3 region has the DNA TGTGCCAGCAGCCGGACTGGCTCTGGGGCCAACGTCCTGACTTTC.

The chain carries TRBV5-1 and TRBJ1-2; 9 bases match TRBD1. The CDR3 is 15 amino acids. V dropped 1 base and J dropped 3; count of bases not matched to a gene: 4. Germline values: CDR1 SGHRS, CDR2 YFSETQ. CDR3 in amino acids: CASSLIQGADYGYTF. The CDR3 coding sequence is TGCGCCAGCAGCTTGATACAGGGGGCAGACTATGGCTACACCTTC.

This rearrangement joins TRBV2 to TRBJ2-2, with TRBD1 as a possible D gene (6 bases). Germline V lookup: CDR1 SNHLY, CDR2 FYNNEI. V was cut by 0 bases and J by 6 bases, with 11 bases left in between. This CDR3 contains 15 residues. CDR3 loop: CASSEAGALPGELFF. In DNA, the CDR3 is TGTGCCAGCAGTGAAGCGGGGGCGTTGCCCGGGGAGCTGTTTTTT.

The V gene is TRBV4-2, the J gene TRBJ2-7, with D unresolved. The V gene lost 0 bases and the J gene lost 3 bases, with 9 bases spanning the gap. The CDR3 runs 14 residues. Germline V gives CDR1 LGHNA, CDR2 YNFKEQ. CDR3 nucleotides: TGTGCCAGCAGCCAAGAAATAGAATTCTACGAGCAGTACTTC. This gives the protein CASSQEIEFYEQYF.

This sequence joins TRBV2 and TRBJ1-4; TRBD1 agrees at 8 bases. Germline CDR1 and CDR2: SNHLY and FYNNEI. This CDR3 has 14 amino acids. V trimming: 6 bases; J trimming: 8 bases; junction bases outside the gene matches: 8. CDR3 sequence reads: CASSGDRGDEKLFF. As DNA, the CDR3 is TGTGCCAGCAGCGGTGACAGGGGAGACGAAAAACTGTTTTTT. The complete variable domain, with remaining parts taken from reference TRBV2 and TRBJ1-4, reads EPEVTQTPSHQVTQMGQEVILRCVPISNHLYFYWYRQILGQKVEFLVSFYNNEISEKSEIFDDQFSVERPDGSNFTLKIRSTKLEDSAMYFCASSGDRGDEKLFFGSGTQLSVL.

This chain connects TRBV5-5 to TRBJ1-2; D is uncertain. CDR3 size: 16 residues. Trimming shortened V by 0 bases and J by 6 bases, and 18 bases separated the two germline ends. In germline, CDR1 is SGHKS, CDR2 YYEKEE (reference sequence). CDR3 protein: CASSLVPLPVPDGYTF. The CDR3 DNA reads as TGTGCCAGCAGCTTGGTCCCTTTACCGGTCCCGGATGGCTACACCTTC. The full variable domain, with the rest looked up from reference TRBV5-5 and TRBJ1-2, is DAGVTQSPTHLIKTRGQQVTLRCSPISGHKSVSWYQQVLGQGPQFIFQYYEKEERGRGNFPDRFSARQFPNYSSELNVNALLLGDSALYLCASSLVPLPVPDGYTFGSGTRLTVV.

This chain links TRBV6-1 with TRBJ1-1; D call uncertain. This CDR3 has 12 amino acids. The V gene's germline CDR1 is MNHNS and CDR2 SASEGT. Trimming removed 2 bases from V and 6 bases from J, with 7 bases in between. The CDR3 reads CASSEIASEAFF. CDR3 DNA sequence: TGTGCCAGCAGTGAAATTGCCTCTGAAGCTTTCTTT.

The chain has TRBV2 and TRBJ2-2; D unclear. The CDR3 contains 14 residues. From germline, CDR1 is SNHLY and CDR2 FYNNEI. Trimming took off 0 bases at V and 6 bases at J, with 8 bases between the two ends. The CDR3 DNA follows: TGTGCCAGCAGTGAAGCGACCCTCTCCGGGGAGCTGTTTTTT. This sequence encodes CASSEATLSGELFF. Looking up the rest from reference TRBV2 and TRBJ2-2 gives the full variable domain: EPEVTQTPSHQVTQMGQEVILRCVPISNHLYFYWYRQILGQKVEFLVSFYNNEISEKSEIFDDQFSVERPDGSNFTLKIRSTKLEDSAMYFCASSEATLSGELFFGEGSRLTVL.

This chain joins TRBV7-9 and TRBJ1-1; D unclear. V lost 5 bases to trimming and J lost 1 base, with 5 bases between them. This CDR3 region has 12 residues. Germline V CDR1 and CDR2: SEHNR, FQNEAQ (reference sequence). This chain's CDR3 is CASSKKNTEAFF. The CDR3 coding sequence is TGTGCCAGCAGCAAAAAGAACACTGAAGCTTTCTTT.

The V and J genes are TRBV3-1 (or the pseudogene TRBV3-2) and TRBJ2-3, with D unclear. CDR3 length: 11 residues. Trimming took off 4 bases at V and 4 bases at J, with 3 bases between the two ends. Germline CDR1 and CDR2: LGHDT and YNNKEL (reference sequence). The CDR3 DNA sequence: TGTGCCAGCAGCCGTTCAGATACGCAGTATTTT. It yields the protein CASSRSDTQYF.

The CDR3 is CASSANQNRENEQFF. As DNA, the CDR3 is TGTGCCAGCAGCGCCAACCAGAACAGGGAAAATGAGCAGTTCTTC. The J gene is TRBJ2-1, the V gene TRBV7-9; D is perhaps TRBD1 (6 bases). V was shortened by 5 bases and J by 7 bases, with 18 bases between the two germline ends. The CDR3 contains 15 residues. Germline CDR1 is SEHNR and CDR2 is FQNEAQ (reference sequence).

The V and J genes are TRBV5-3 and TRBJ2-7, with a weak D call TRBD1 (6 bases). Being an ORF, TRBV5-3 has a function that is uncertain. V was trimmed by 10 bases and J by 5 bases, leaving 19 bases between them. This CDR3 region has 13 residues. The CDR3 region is CAPSGESHHEQYF. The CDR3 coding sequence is TGTGCCCCCTCAGGGGAATCTCACCACGAGCAGTACTTC.

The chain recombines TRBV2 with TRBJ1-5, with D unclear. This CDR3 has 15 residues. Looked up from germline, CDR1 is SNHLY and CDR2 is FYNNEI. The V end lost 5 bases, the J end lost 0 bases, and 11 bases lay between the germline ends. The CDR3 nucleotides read TGTGCCAGCAGTAAGACGGTGGATAGCAATCAGCCCCAGCATTTT. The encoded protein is CASSKTVDSNQPQHF.

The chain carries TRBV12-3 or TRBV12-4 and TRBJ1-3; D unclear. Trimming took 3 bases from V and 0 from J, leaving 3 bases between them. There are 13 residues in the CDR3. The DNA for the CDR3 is TGTGCCAGCAGTTTTGGCTCTGGAAACACCATATATTTT. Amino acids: CASSFGSGNTIYF.

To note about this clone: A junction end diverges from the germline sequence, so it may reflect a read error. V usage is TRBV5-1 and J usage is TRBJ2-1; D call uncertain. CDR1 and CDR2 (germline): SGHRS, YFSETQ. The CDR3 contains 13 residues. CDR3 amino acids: CASSPDSHNEQFF. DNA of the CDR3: TGCGCCAGCAGCCCAGACTCCCACAATGAGCAGTTCTTC.

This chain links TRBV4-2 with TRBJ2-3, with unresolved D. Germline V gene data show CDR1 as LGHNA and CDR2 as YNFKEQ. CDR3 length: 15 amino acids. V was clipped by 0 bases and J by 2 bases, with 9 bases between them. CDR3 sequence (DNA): TGTGCCAGCAGCCAAGATAAACTGGACACAGATACGCAGTATTTT. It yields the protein CASSQDKLDTDTQYF.